Sequencing of this T cell receptor beta chain was carried out in a study of shared clonotypes between healthy human individuals. V lost 2 bases to trimming and J lost 7 bases; unmatched junction nucleotides: 5. The V gene's germline CDR1 is SGHTA and CDR2 FQGNSA. The CDR3 totals 15 residues. An assay was performed, and its level was deep. Sequencing was performed on unsorted PBMC DNA using ten immunoSEQ deep assay plates. The assay was immunoSEQ multiplex PCR, and TCRdb's table has in-frame clones only and misses some. The table lists approximately 500,000 clones, about 72% of them singletons. The origin of this receptor is a woman aged 40 to 50 in good health. Some clones in this sample may be carry-over from other donors' samples. V and J are TRBV7-2 and TRBJ1-5; 10 bases fit TRBD1. The sample comprised PBMCs. The CDR3 DNA follows: TGTGCCAGCAGCTTAACCGGGACAGGGGACCAGCCCCAGCATTTT. This sequence encodes CASSLTGTGDQPQHF.